Below, 28 T cell receptor beta chains from the same sample are listed, as sequenced in a study of early T cells in non-severe SARS-CoV-2 infection. MiXCR, applied by TCRdb to the 5' RACE reads, yields one record per CDR3 protein. The data show 60,000 or so distinct CDR3 sequences, approximately 9% seen once. The sample comprised whole blood. The receptors come from an adult who was a healthcare worker with PCR-confirmed SARS-CoV-2 infection or an uninfected control (not recorded which).

This clonotype was recorded at least ten times. The rearrangement joins TRBV24-1 to TRBJ2-5; 7 nucleotides match TRBD1. The CDR3 covers 14 residues. In germline, CDR1 is KGHDR, CDR2 SFDVKD. With V trimmed by 3 bases and J by 5 bases, 5 bases remained unmatched. CDR3 region: CATSDGTVGETQYF. Written as DNA, the CDR3 is TGTGCCACCAGTGATGGGACAGTAGGGGAGACCCAGTACTTC.

This clonotype occurred many times. The chain has TRBV7-2 and TRBJ2-7; tentative D call: TRBD2 (5 bases). The CDR3 covers 13 residues. The V end was cut by 2 bases, the J end by 2 bases, with 7 bases between. The germline CDR1 and CDR2 sequences are SGHTA and FQGNSA. CDR3 coding DNA: TGTGCCAGCAGCTTAAAGGGAGCCTACGAGCAGTACTTC. Protein product: CASSLKGAYEQYF.

This clonotype was picked up many times. The chain joins TRBV7-9 to TRBJ2-7; 8 nucleotides line up with TRBD2. This CDR3 has 15 amino acids. The germline V gene encodes CDR1 SEHNR and CDR2 FQNEAQ (reference sequence). V trimming: 4 bases; J trimming: 1 base; junction bases outside the gene matches: 6. CDR3 loop: CASSSGRERSYEQYF. In DNA form, the CDR3 reads TGTGCCAGCAGCTCCGGGAGGGAGCGATCCTACGAGCAGTACTTC.

This clonotype was counted at least ten times. V usage is TRBV9 and J usage is TRBJ2-2, with unresolved D. The length of the CDR3 is 15 residues. Looked up from germline, CDR1 is SGDLS and CDR2 is YYNGEE. Trimming left V 1 base short and J 2 bases short, with 9 bases between. The CDR3 sequence: CASSVYSDNTGELFF. Here the CDR3 DNA reads TGTGCCAGCAGCGTATATTCGGATAACACCGGGGAGCTGTTTTTT.

The table lists this clonotype with many counts. The rearrangement joins TRBV11-2 to TRBJ2-1, with D unclear. The CDR3 length is 15 residues. The germline V and J ends were trimmed by 3 bases and 0 bases, with 9 bases remaining between them. Germline lookup yields CDR1 SGHAT and CDR2 FQNNGV. The CDR3 sequence: CASSFQMSSYNEQFF. The CDR3 region has the DNA TGTGCCAGCAGCTTCCAAATGAGCTCCTACAATGAGCAGTTCTTC.

This clonotype was counted a few times. This sequence joins TRBV20-1 and TRBJ2-7; D is ambiguous. This CDR3 contains 15 residues. Trimming shortened V by 6 bases and J by 3 bases, and 21 bases separated the two germline ends. From germline, CDR1 is DFQATT and CDR2 SNEGSKA (reference sequence). The CDR3 DNA follows: TGCAGTGCCCCTAGTCGGCCGACTGTTAGCTACGAGCAGTACTTC. Its protein is CSAPSRPTVSYEQYF.

This clonotype turned up a few times. The chain has TRBV29-1 and TRBJ2-3; D unresolved. The V and J ends lost 4 bases and 2 bases respectively, with 7 bases between them. This CDR3 comprises 12 residues. Germline CDR1 SQVTM, CDR2 ANQGSEA. CDR3 protein: CSVVPNTDTQYF. As DNA, the CDR3 is TGCAGCGTTGTTCCTAACACAGATACGCAGTATTTT.

This clonotype was detected many times. V is TRBV28 and J is TRBJ1-1; D not certain. CDR3 length: 12 amino acids. V was pared by 5 bases and J by 2 bases, with 6 bases between. The V gene's germline CDR1 is MDHEN and CDR2 SYDVKM. The CDR3 DNA sequence: TGTGCCAGCAGTGGGTATAACACTGAAGCTTTCTTT. Translation: CASSGYNTEAFF.

The V call is TRBV4-2, the J call TRBJ2-1; 7 positions agree with TRBD2. The CDR3 loop spans 15 amino acids. CDR1 is LGHNA, CDR2 YNFKEQ, per germline. The V and J ends lost 4 bases and 4 bases, in that order; junction bases with no gene match: 7. CDR3 sequence reads: CASSPGQRDYNEQFF. The CDR3, as DNA: TGTGCCAGCAGCCCCGGCCAGCGGGATTACAATGAGCAGTTCTTC.

The genes are TRBV3-1 and TRBJ2-7, with 9 nucleotides matching TRBD1. Germline CDR1 is LGHDT and CDR2 is YNNKEL (reference sequence). Trimming removed 4 bases from V and 7 bases from J; junction bases left unmatched: 11. CDR3 length: 15 residues. This CDR3 is CASSLDGTGLKEQYF. The CDR3 DNA reads TGTGCCAGCAGCCTCGACGGGACAGGGCTGAAGGAGCAGTACTTC.

This clonotype was found a few times. The chain employs TRBV6-1 and TRBJ2-1; TRBD2 agrees at 11 bases. V was clipped by 6 bases and J by 1 base; unmatched bases: 2. The CDR3 has 15 amino acids. The germline V gene has CDR1 MNHNS and CDR2 SASEGT. CDR3 in amino acids: CASSRTSGSYNEQFF. CDR3 nucleotide sequence: TGTGCCAGCAGCAGGACTAGCGGGTCCTACAATGAGCAGTTCTTC.

The genes are TRBV6-5 and TRBJ1-5, with TRBD1 matching 8 bases. The CDR3 has 13 amino acids. The germline V gene encodes CDR1 MNHEY and CDR2 SVGAGI. V was pared by 5 bases and J by 4 bases, with 1 base of the junction left unmatched. The CDR3 nucleotides read TGTGCCAGCAGTACAGGGGGAAATCAGCCCCAGCATTTT. It specifies CASSTGGNQPQHF.

The V and J genes are TRBV3-1 and TRBJ1-3; D gene ambiguous. Per the germline V gene, CDR1 is LGHDT and CDR2 is YNNKEL (reference sequence). The germline V and J ends were trimmed by 0 bases and 0 bases, with 6 bases remaining between them. CDR3 size: 15 residues. The CDR3 protein is CASSQEGASGNTIYF. As DNA, the CDR3 is TGTGCCAGCAGCCAAGAAGGTGCCTCTGGAAACACCATATATTTT.

This clonotype was picked up many times. The rearrangement uses TRBV9 and TRBJ2-1, with 8 bases identical to TRBD2. CDR1 and CDR2 (germline): SGDLS, YYNGEE. V was pared by 0 bases and J by 7 bases, with 6 bases of the junction left unmatched. The CDR3 is 15 amino acids. The CDR3 nucleotides read TGTGCCAGCAGCGTAGGGATTAGCGGGGTAAATGAGCAGTTCTTC. Its translation is CASSVGISGVNEQFF.

This clonotype was counted ten times or more. J is TRBJ2-1 and V is TRBV3-1; either TRBD1 or TRBD2 may supply D (5 bases each). Trimming took off 1 base at V and 0 bases at J, with 16 bases between the two ends. Germline-derived CDR1 and CDR2 are LGHDT and YNNKEL (reference sequence). This CDR3 contains 18 residues. The chain's CDR3 is CASSQVQFAGSSYNEQFF. CDR3 nucleotide sequence: TGTGCCAGCAGCCAAGTACAGTTCGCAGGGAGCTCCTACAATGAGCAGTTCTTC.

This clonotype was seen repeatedly, ten times or more. The chain recombines TRBV6-6 with TRBJ1-5; maybe TRBD1 (6 bases). V lost 5 bases to trimming and J lost 3 bases, with 11 bases between them. The CDR3 contains 14 residues. CDR1 MNHNY and CDR2 SVGAGI come from the germline V gene (reference sequence). CDR3 loop: CASSDRQDNQPQHF. In DNA, the CDR3 is TGTGCCAGCAGTGATCGACAGGACAATCAGCCCCAGCATTTT.

This clonotype is termed large. This CDR3 reads CSAGINQPQHF. The CDR3 DNA reads TGCAGTGCTGGTATTAATCAGCCCCAGCATTTT. The genes are TRBV20-1 and TRBJ1-5; D call uncertain. This CDR3 is built from 11 residues. The V end was cut by 5 bases, the J end by 4 bases, with 6 bases between. Looked up from germline, CDR1 is DFQATT and CDR2 is SNEGSKA (reference sequence).

V and J are TRBV28 and TRBJ2-3; a possible D gene is TRBD1 (5 bases). Germline V gene sequence: CDR1 MDHEN, CDR2 SYDVKM. This CDR3 contains 14 residues. The V end was cut by 4 bases, the J end by 2 bases, with 10 bases between. The CDR3 sequence: CASSSRQFTDTQYF. CDR3 in DNA: TGTGCCAGCAGTTCCCGACAGTTCACAGATACGCAGTATTTT.

This clonotype has a count of ten or more. The chain recombines TRBV7-9 with TRBJ2-3; D possibly uses TRBD1 or TRBD2 (5 bases each). Trimming removed 4 bases at V and 2 bases at J, with 13 bases between. Germline V gene sequence: CDR1 SEHNR, CDR2 FQNEAQ (reference sequence). The CDR3 consists of 15 residues. The CDR3 spells CASSSPGTTTDTQYF. DNA for the CDR3: TGTGCCAGCAGCTCACCCGGGACGACCACAGATACGCAGTATTTT.

The rearrangement joins TRBV6-2 or TRBV6-3 to TRBJ2-2; unclear D gene. The ends were cut back, 7 bases at V and 0 bases at J, with 21 bases in the middle. Germline CDR1 reads MNHEY; CDR2 reads SVGEGT. CDR3 length: 18 residues. The CDR3, as DNA: TGTGCCAGCACCCCCTTCATTCCCGGAAGCGCGAACACCGGGGAGCTGTTTTTT. Amino acid sequence: CASTPFIPGSANTGELFF.

This clonotype was detected ten times or more. CDR3 region: CSAQLGGSYGYTF. In DNA, the CDR3 is TGCAGTGCGCAACTTGGGGGTTCCTATGGCTACACCTTC. This sequence joins TRBV20-1 and TRBJ1-2; tentatively, D is TRBD1 (5 bases). The V gene lost 6 bases and the J gene lost 4 bases, with 15 bases spanning the gap. CDR3 size: 13 residues. Germline-derived CDR1 and CDR2 are DFQATT and SNEGSKA (reference sequence).

This clonotype was detected ten times or more. This chain links TRBV20-1 with TRBJ1-4; D perhaps matches TRBD1 (5 bases). The germline gives CDR1 DFQATT, CDR2 SNEGSKA (reference sequence). Trimming took off 1 base at V and 7 bases at J, with 13 bases between the two ends. CDR3 size: 14 residues. The CDR3 nucleotides are TGCAGTGCTAGAGTCCTGGCGGGGGGTGAAAAACTGTTTTTT. Translating gives CSARVLAGGEKLFF.

This clonotype appeared many times. The chain uses TRBV7-6 and TRBJ2-2; D possibly uses TRBD1 or TRBD2 (5 bases each). The ends were cut back, 1 base at V and 4 bases at J, with 13 bases in the middle. The CDR3 totals 16 residues. CDR1 is SGHVS, CDR2 FNYEAQ, per germline. CDR3 protein: CASSLDGTGGTGELFF. The CDR3 coding sequence is TGTGCCAGCAGCTTAGATGGGACCGGTGGCACCGGGGAGCTGTTTTTT.

This clonotype was seen ten or more times. The chain couples TRBV6-1 to TRBJ1-1, with D hard to call. The CDR3 is 17 residues long. CDR1 and CDR2 from the germline V gene are MNHNS and SASEGT. The V end lost 0 bases, the J end lost 0 bases, and 14 bases lay between the germline ends. CDR3 sequence (DNA): TGTGCCAGCAGTGAAGCGGTGAGTCAGGTCCTGAACACTGAAGCTTTCTTT. This translates into CASSEAVSQVLNTEAFF.

The genes are TRBV29-1 and TRBJ2-1; 7 nucleotides agree with TRBD2. Germline CDR1 is SQVTM and CDR2 is ANQGSEA. The CDR3 has 13 amino acids. Trimming took 0 bases from V and 10 from J; bases not matched to a gene: 6. CDR3 protein: CSVEDGGKVEQFF. As DNA, the CDR3 is TGCAGCGTTGAAGACGGGGGGAAGGTCGAGCAGTTCTTC.

The sample holds a few counts of this clonotype. The chain combines TRBV11-2 with TRBJ2-1; D might be TRBD2 (6 bases). V was pared by 2 bases and J by 0 bases, with 8 bases between. The germline V gene has CDR1 SGHAT and CDR2 FQNNGV. The CDR3 length is 15 residues. The CDR3 nucleotides read TGTGCCAGCAGCTTATGGCGGGACTCCTACAATGAGCAGTTCTTC. Amino acid sequence: CASSLWRDSYNEQFF. Filled out from reference TRBV11-2 and TRBJ2-1, the complete variable domain reads EAGVAQSPRYKIIEKRQSVAFWCNPISGHATLYWYQQILGQGPKLLIQFQNNGVVDDSQLPKDRFSAERLKGVDSTLKIQPAKLEDSAVYLCASSLWRDSYNEQFFGPGTRLTVL.

This clonotype has a handful of counts. The chain has TRBV12-3 or TRBV12-4 and TRBJ1-5; 7 bases are a match to TRBD1. This CDR3 has 14 residues. The V and J ends lost 4 bases and 2 bases, in that order; junction bases with no gene match: 2. The CDR3 DNA sequence: TGTGCCAGCAGTTCCGGACAGGGCAATCAGCCCCAGCATTTT. It is translated as CASSSGQGNQPQHF.

This clonotype was observed a few times. The chain combines TRBV7-8 with TRBJ2-5; 11 nucleotides align to TRBD1. V was pared by 5 bases and J by 5 bases, with 10 bases of the junction left unmatched. CDR3 length: 16 residues. Germline values: CDR1 SGHVS, CDR2 FQNEAQ. CDR3 DNA: TGTGCCAGCAGCCCAAATGGACAGGGGGCTAGGGAGACCCAGTACTTC. Encoded protein: CASSPNGQGARETQYF. The variable domain in full, completed from reference TRBV7-8 and TRBJ2-5, reads GAGVSQSPRYKVAKRGQDVALRCDPISGHVSLFWYQQALGQGPEFLTYFQNEAQLDKSGLPSDRFFAERPEGSVSTLKIQRTQQEDSAVYLCASSPNGQGARETQYFGPGTRLLVL.